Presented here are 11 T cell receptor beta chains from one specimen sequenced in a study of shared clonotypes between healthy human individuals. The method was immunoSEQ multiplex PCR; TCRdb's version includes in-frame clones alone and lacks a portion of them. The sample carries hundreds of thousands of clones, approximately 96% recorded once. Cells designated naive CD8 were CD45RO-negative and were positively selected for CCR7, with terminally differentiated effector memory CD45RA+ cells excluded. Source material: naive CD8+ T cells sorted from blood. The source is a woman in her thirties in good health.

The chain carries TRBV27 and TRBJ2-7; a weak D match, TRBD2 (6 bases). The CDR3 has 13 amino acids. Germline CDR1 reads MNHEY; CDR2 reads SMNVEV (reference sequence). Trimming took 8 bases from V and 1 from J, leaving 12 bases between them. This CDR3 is CASGGLNSYEQYF. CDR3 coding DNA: TGTGCCAGCGGGGGACTCAATTCCTACGAGCAGTACTTC.

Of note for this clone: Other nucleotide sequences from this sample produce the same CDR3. The CDR3 loop reads CASSLGSTDTQYF. CDR3 DNA: TGTGCCAGCAGTTTGGGAAGCACAGATACGCAGTATTTT. The chain links TRBV27 to TRBJ2-3; D remains ambiguous. The CDR3 extends over 13 amino acids. V was trimmed by 3 bases and J by 0 bases, leaving 4 bases between them. Germline-derived CDR1 and CDR2 are MNHEY and SMNVEV (reference sequence).

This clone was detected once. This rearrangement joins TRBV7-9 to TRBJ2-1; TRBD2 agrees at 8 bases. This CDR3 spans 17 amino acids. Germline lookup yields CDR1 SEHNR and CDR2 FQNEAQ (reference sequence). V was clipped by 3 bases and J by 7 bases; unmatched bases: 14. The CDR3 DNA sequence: TGTGCCAGCAGCTTCGGTCCCGCGGGAGGATTAAGGAATGAGCAGTTCTTC. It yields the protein CASSFGPAGGLRNEQFF.

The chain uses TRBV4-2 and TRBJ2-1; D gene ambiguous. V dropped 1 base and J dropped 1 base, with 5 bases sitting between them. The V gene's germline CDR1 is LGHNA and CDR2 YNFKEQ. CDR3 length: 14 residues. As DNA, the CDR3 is TGTGCCAGCAGCCAAGGCGGTTCCTACAATGAGCAGTTCTTC. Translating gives CASSQGGSYNEQFF.

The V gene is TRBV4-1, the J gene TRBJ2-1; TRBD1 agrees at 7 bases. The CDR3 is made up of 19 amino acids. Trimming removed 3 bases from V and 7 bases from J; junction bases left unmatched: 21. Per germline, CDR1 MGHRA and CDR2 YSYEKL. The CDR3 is CASSHHGTAVLGFRNEQFF. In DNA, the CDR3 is TGCGCCAGCAGCCATCACGGGACAGCCGTTTTGGGATTTAGGAATGAGCAGTTCTTC.

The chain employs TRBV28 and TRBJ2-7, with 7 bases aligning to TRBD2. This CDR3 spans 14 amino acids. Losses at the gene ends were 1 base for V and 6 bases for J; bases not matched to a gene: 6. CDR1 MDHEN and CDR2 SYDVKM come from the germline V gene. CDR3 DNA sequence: TGTGCCAGCAGTTTATTGGTGGGGGGGAGCGAGCAGTACTTC. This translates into CASSLLVGGSEQYF.

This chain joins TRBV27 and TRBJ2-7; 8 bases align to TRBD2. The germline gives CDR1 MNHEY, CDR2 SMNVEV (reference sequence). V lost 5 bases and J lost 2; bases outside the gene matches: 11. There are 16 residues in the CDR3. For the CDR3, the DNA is TGTGCCAGCAGTGCCGCCGGTAGAGCGGGAGCCTACGAGCAGTACTTC. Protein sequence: CASSAAGRAGAYEQYF.

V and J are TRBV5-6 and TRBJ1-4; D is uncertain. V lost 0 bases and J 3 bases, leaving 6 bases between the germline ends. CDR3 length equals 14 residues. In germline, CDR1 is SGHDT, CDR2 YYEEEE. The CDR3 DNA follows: TGTGCCAGCAGCTTGGCAGCCTCTAATGAAAAACTGTTTTTT. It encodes CASSLAASNEKLFF.

As DNA, the CDR3 is TGTGCCAGCCATCACGTCGATGAGCAGTTCTTC. Its protein is CASHHVDEQFF. The genes are TRBV27 and TRBJ2-1; D call uncertain. CDR1 is MNHEY and CDR2 is SMNVEV in the germline V gene (reference sequence). The CDR3 contains 11 residues. V was cut by 8 bases and J by 8 bases, with 10 bases left in between.

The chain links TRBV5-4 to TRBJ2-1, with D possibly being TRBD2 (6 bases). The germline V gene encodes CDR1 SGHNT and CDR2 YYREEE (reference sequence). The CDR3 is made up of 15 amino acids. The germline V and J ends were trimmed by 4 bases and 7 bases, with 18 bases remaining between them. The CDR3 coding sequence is TGTGCCAGCAGCGGGGCGGGATGGGGTACGAATGAGCAGTTCTTC. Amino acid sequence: CASSGAGWGTNEQFF. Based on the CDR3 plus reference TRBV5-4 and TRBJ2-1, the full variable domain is ETGVTQSPTHLIKTRGQQVTLRCSSQSGHNTVSWYQQALGQGPQFIFQYYREEENGRGNFPPRFSGLQFPNYSSELNVNALELDDSALYLCASSGAGWGTNEQFFGPGTRLTVL.

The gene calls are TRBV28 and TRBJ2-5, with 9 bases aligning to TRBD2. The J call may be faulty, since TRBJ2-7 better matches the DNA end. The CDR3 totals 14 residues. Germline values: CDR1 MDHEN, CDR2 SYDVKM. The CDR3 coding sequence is TGTGCCAGCAGGTACCTAGCGGGAACCTACGAGCAGTACTTC. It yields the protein CASRYLAGTYEQYF.